A selection of T cell receptor beta chains follows, all from one sample in a study of blood T cell repertoires in COVID-19. The repertoire was sequenced with immunoSEQ multiplex PCR; TCRdb's copy has only in-frame clones and lacks some. The data hold around 50,000 clones, with about 89% observed a single time. The sample comprised peripheral blood. These TCRs come from a man aged 55 to 70 with active or convalescent COVID-19. Both conserved end residues are part of each CDR3. The D gene is left open where the match is weak. The size field is filled for only some rows; it gives once, few, many or a size class.

abundance	v_gene	d_gene	j_gene	CDR3nt	CDR3aa
once	TRBV10-3	.	TRBJ1-1	TGTGCCATCAGTGTGACCGGGGTGGACACTGAAGCTTTCTTT	CAISVTGVDTEAFF
.	TRBV3-1/TRBV3-2	.	TRBJ1-2	TGTGCCAGCAGCCCGCCGCGGGCCAATAACTATGGCTACACCTTC	CASSPPRANNYGYTF
.	TRBV18	.	TRBJ1-2	TGTGCCAGCTCACCAAGTGCAGGGCCGGGCTATGGCTACACCTTC	CASSPSAGPGYGYTF
.	TRBV19	.	TRBJ1-2	TGTGCCAGTCGGGGAGGGGGGGCCGGCAACTATGGCTACACCTTC	CASRGGGAGNYGYTF
.	TRBV3-1/TRBV3-2	.	TRBJ1-1	TGTGCCAGCAGCCAAGAGGGGGGTATCACTGAAGCTTTCTTT	CASSQEGGITEAFF
.	TRBV2	.	TRBJ1-2	TGTGCCAGCAGTGTACAGGGAGCTAACTATGGCTACACCTTC	CASSVQGANYGYTF
.	TRBV11-3	.	TRBJ2-7	TGTGCCAGCAGTGAGGAAGGACAGATCTACGAGCAGTACTTC	CASSEEGQIYEQYF
once	TRBV28	TRBD1	TRBJ1-3	TGTGCCAGCAGTGGCGGGGGACAGGGATTGGCTGGAAACACCATATATTTT	CASSGGGQGLAGNTIYF
.	TRBV5-6	.	TRBJ1-4	TGTGCCAGCAGCCCCCTCGGGGGGGGGCGCGGTGAAAAACTGTTTTTT	CASSPLGGGRGEKLFF
.	TRBV6-5	TRBD2	TRBJ2-5	TGTGCCAGCAAAGGGGCTAGCGGGGGGAAAGAGACCCAGTACTTC	CASKGASGGKETQYF
.	TRBV2	TRBD1	TRBJ2-2	TGTGCCAGCAGCCGGGACAGGGGTATCACCGGGGAGCTGTTTTTT	CASSRDRGITGELFF
.	TRBV12-3/TRBV12-4	.	TRBJ2-7	TGTGCCAGCAGTAGACAGTACTACGAGCAGTACTTC	CASSRQYYEQYF
.	TRBV20-1	TRBD1	TRBJ1-2	TGCAGTGCTAGTGGTGGGGGACAGGGTTCAAACTATGGCTACACCTTC	CSASGGGQGSNYGYTF
.	TRBV2	TRBD2	TRBJ2-3	TGTGCCAGTACTAGCGGGGGCCTCTCAGATACGCAGTATTTT	CASTSGGLSDTQYF
.	TRBV21-1	.	TRBJ1-2	TGTGCCAGCAGCAGACAGGGAGAATCCTATGGCTACACCTTC	CASSRQGESYGYTF
.	TRBV7-9	TRBD1	TRBJ2-3	TGTGCCAGCAGCTCCCCCGGGACAGGGATTTGGGCGGGGTATTTT	CASSSPGTGIWAGYF
.	TRBV7-9	TRBD2	TRBJ2-1	TGTGCCAGCAGCTTAACCGGGACTAGAAATGAGCAGTTCTTC	CASSLTGTRNEQFF
.	TRBV27	.	TRBJ2-2	TGTGCCAGCAGTTTTCCCTACACCGGGGAGCTGTTTTTT	CASSFPYTGELFF
.	TRBV5-1	TRBD2	TRBJ2-5	TGCGCCAGCTCACGGACTAGCGAAGAGACCCAGTACTTC	CASSRTSEETQYF
.	TRBV7-2	TRBD1	TRBJ2-7	TGTGCCAGCAGCTTAGTAGGGACAGATTCCCGATACGAGCAGTACTTC	CASSLVGTDSRYEQYF
.	TRBV11-2	.	TRBJ1-2	TGTGCCAGCAGCTTACATCATGGCTACACCTTC	CASSLHHGYTF
.	TRBV7-9	.	TRBJ1-1	TGTGCCAGCAGCACTGGGGAGTACACTGAAGCTTTCTTT	CASSTGEYTEAFF
.	TRBV28	.	TRBJ1-3	TGTGCCAGCTCCTCCGTCGGAAACACCATATATTTT	CASSSVGNTIYF
.	TRBV16	.	TRBJ1-2	TGTGCCAGCAGCCAATCGAGGGGCTACACCTTC	CASSQSRGYTF
.	TRBV28	.	TRBJ2-6	TGTGCCAGCAGCCGACCCGGGTACGGGGGGGCCAACGTCCTGACTTTC	CASSRPGYGGANVLTF
.	TRBV18	TRBD1	TRBJ1-2	TGTGCCAGCTCACCCCTTTTGGGACAGGGTCGTTCGGGCTACACCTTC	CASSPLLGQGRSGYTF
.	TRBV6-2/TRBV6-3	TRBD2	TRBJ2-3	TGTGCCAGCAGTTACCTGGCGGGGGGGGTCACAGATACGCAGTATTTT	CASSYLAGGVTDTQYF
.	TRBV7-8	.	TRBJ1-1	TGTGCCAGCAGCGCCGGGGGGAGCACTGAAGCTTTCTTT	CASSAGGSTEAFF
.	TRBV7-9	TRBD1	TRBJ2-1	TGTGCCAGCAGCTTTCGGACAGGGCGACTCAATGAGCAGTTCTTC	CASSFRTGRLNEQFF
once	TRBV6-5	.	TRBJ2-7	TGTGCCAGCACCTCGCCTCAGGTTCAGCAGTACTTC	CASTSPQVQQYF
.	TRBV11-2	.	TRBJ1-5	TGTGCCAGCAGCTTAGCCTCGGGGGGCCGGGGTCAGCCCCAGCATTTT	CASSLASGGRGQPQHF
.	TRBV7-9	.	TRBJ2-3	TGTGCCAGCACTTTCTACGGGCGGGGGCAGGCAGATACGCAGTATTTT	CASTFYGRGQADTQYF
.	TRBV5-6	.	TRBJ2-4	TGTGCCAGCAGCTTGCCAGGGTTAGCCAAAAACATTCAGTACTTC	CASSLPGLAKNIQYF
.	TRBV5-1	.	TRBJ2-5	TGCGCCAGCAGCAGCGGTCTGGAGACCCAGTACTTC	CASSSGLETQYF
.	TRBV5-5	.	TRBJ2-1	TGTGCCAGCAGCTTGATGCGCGCAGGGTTTATCAATGAGCAGTTCTTC	CASSLMRAGFINEQFF
.	TRBV29-1	.	TRBJ2-4	TGCAGCGTTCCCCGGACTATAGCCAAAAACATTCAGTACTTC	CSVPRTIAKNIQYF
.	TRBV7-2	TRBD1	TRBJ2-7	TGTGCCAGCAGCCCAACCCTAAACAGGGGGCCTTCTTCCTACGAGCAGTACTTC	CASSPTLNRGPSSYEQYF
.	TRBV7-2	.	TRBJ1-4	TGTGCCAGCAGTAGACAGGTTGGGGAAGAAAAACTGTTTTTT	CASSRQVGEEKLFF
few	TRBV24-1	TRBD1	TRBJ2-7	TGTGCCACCAGTGCCCACCCGACAGGGATAAGTGGGCAGTACTTC	CATSAHPTGISGQYF
.	TRBV7-8	TRBD1	TRBJ2-5	TGTGCCAGCAGCTACACGGGACAGGGCTCAGAGACCCAGTACTTC	CASSYTGQGSETQYF
few	TRBV5-1	.	TRBJ1-1	TGCGCCAGCAGCTCCCAAGGGGGGAACACTGAAGCTTTCTTT	CASSSQGGNTEAFF
once	TRBV25-1	.	TRBJ1-2	TGTGCCAGCAGTGAATCCGGGGTCAAGGCTAACTATGGCTACACCTTC	CASSESGVKANYGYTF
once	TRBV13	.	TRBJ2-7	TGTGCCAGCAGCTTGGCGCGGGGCCCCGGCTACGAGCAGTACTTC	CASSLARGPGYEQYF
.	TRBV5-5	TRBD1	TRBJ2-1	TGTGCCGGCAGCTTGAACCCCGGGACAGCTGCTTACAATGAGCAGTTCTTC	CAGSLNPGTAAYNEQFF
.	TRBV5-5	.	TRBJ2-3	TGTGCCACCGGTAAGATAGCGCAGAGCACAGATACGCAGTATTTT	CATGKIAQSTDTQYF
.	TRBV28	.	TRBJ1-5	TGTGCCAGCAGTGATTACCGAGGAAATCAGCCCCAGCATTTT	CASSDYRGNQPQHF